In this sample, the clone carrying this TCR beta chain turned up many times. The sample belongs to a study of response to subunit inactivated influenza vaccine. Germline CDR1 is DFQATT and CDR2 is SNEGSKA (reference sequence). The CDR3 is made up of 13 amino acids. TCRdb reprocessed the RT-PCR reads via MiXCR and lists one record per CDR3 protein. The sample carries some 540,000 distinct CDR3 sequences, 20% to 25% recorded once. The sample was also linked to a second study, of T cells expressing NK-cell markers. This second study notes: For TCR beta, cDNA was produced by 5'RACE template switching with UMIs.

The clonotype was recovered from a man in his fifties or sixties who received an inactivated influenza vaccine. The source was CD4+ T cells sorted from PBMCs, collected approximately 13 days after vaccination. The chain combines TRBV20-1 with TRBJ2-7, with 8 bases lining up with TRBD2. CDR3 region: CGAGSSGAYEQYF. The CDR3, as DNA: TGCGGCGCGGGTAGTAGCGGGGCCTACGAGCAGTACTTC.